A selection of T cell receptor beta chains follows, all from one sample in a study of post-analysis software for immune sequencing data. One entry per CDR3 protein results from TCRdb running MiXCR on the PCR reads. Of a few hundred thousand distinct CDR3 sequences listed, approximately 38% were seen once; the top ten hold around 15%. Sequences were obtained from blood. The receptors originated from a girl between 5 and 17 years old with multiple sclerosis. The CDR3 runs from the conserved cysteine through the conserved F or W. A D gene is named only where the DNA matches it firmly. Not all rows give a size; the values are once, few, many and, for expanded clones, a class.

16 | . | TRBJ2-4 | TRBD1 | TRBV12-3/TRBV12-4 | TGTGCCAGCAGTCGAACAGGGGTTATAGCCAAAAACGTTCAGTACTTC | CASSRTGVIAKNVQYF
21 | few | TRBJ2-4 | TRBD2 | TRBV7-6 | TGTGCCAGCAGCTTGCCCATGCCCACTAGCGGGGGGGACCTAGCCAAAAACATTCAGTACTTC | CASSLPMPTSGGDLAKNIQYF
14 | . | TRBJ1-1 | . | TRBV7-9 | TGTGCCAGCCTCGCTCTACCGGGGGCCGATGAAGCTTTCTTT | CASLALPGADEAFF
14 | . | TRBJ2-1 | TRBD2 | TRBV5-1 | TGCGCCAGCAGGGGGGGGACGGTAAACAATGAGCAGTTCTTC | CASRGGTVNNEQFF
13 | . | TRBJ1-2 | . | TRBV7-9 | TGTGCCAGCAGACCCTACAGGGATAAAGGCTACACCTTC | CASRPYRDKGYTF
14 | . | TRBJ2-5 | . | TRBV12-3/TRBV12-4 | TGTGCCAGCAGTTTAAGGGCTGGGTTGGAGACCCAGTACTTC | CASSLRAGLETQYF
11 | . | TRBJ2-5 | TRBD1 | TRBV29-1 | TGCAGCGGAGGGGGCTGGGAGACCCAGTACTTC | CSGGGWETQYF
17 | . | TRBJ2-5 | TRBD2 | TRBV9 | TGTGCCAGCAGCGTAACCGGGGCTAGCGGAAACTTAGAGACCCAGTACTTC | CASSVTGASGNLETQYF
14 | . | TRBJ1-1 | . | TRBV5-1 | TGCGCCAGCAGCTTTGGGGATTCTGACACTGAAGCTTTCTTT | CASSFGDSDTEAFF
16 | . | TRBJ1-2 | . | TRBV14 | TGTGCCAGCAGCCACTTCCCGTCGGGCAGAACCGATGGCTACACCTTC | CASSHFPSGRTDGYTF
14 | . | TRBJ2-5 | . | TRBV5-1 | TGCGCCAGCAGCTCAGGTGGGACAATCGGGGCCCAGTACTTC | CASSSGGTIGAQYF
13 | . | TRBJ1-2 | . | TRBV6-5 | TGTGCCAGCACTGACGGAGCTAACTATGGCTACACCTTC | CASTDGANYGYTF
16 | . | TRBJ1-5 | . | TRBV4-1 | TGCGCCAGCAGCCAAGAAGGGCCCAACAGCAATCAGCCCCAGCATTTT | CASSQEGPNSNQPQHF
14 | . | TRBJ2-3 | TRBD2 | TRBV29-1 | TGCAGCGTCGGACTAGCGGGGAGCACAGATACGCAGTATTTT | CSVGLAGSTDTQYF
14 | . | TRBJ2-6 | . | TRBV9 | TGTGCCAGCAGCCCACTGGCGGAGGCCAACGTCCTGACTTTC | CASSPLAEANVLTF
16 | . | TRBJ1-5 | . | TRBV20-1 | TGCAGTGCGATCAAGGCAGATAGCTATAGCAATCAGCCCCAGCATTTT | CSAIKADSYSNQPQHF
14 | few | TRBJ1-1 | TRBD1 | TRBV4-1 | TGCGCCAGCAGCCAGGGACAGTACAACACTGAAGCTTTCTTT | CASSQGQYNTEAFF
15 | few | TRBJ2-6 | . | TRBV29-1 | TGCAGCGTTGGGCTACAAATCTCTGGGGCCAACGTCCTGACTTTC | CSVGLQISGANVLTF
14 | . | TRBJ2-3 | TRBD1 | TRBV20-1 | TGCAGTGCTAGAGACTTTCGAGGGGGCGATACGCAGTATTTT | CSARDFRGGDTQYF
14 | . | TRBJ2-3 | . | TRBV5-6 | TGTGCCAGCAGCTACCAGGCCCCAACAGATACGCAGTATTTT | CASSYQAPTDTQYF
13 | few | TRBJ1-2 | . | TRBV6-2/TRBV6-3 | TGTGCCAGCAGTTACCCCAGAGTTGATGGCTACACCTTC | CASSYPRVDGYTF
14 | . | TRBJ1-2 | TRBD1 | TRBV6-5 | TGTGCCAGCACCACCAGACAGGGAGAAGGTGGCTACACCTTC | CASTTRQGEGGYTF
15 | . | TRBJ2-3 | . | TRBV7-2 | TGTGCCAGCAGACCACTAGCTTTCGTCCCAGATACGCAGTATTTT | CASRPLAFVPDTQYF
18 | . | TRBJ2-5 | . | TRBV6-5 | TGTGCCAGCAGTTACCCGAGGGGTTTTGATAGGTACCAAGAGACCCAGTACTTC | CASSYPRGFDRYQETQYF
15 | many | TRBJ1-2 | . | TRBV4-1 | TGCGCCAGCAGCCAAGATACCCAGGGTAACTATGGCTACACCTTC | CASSQDTQGNYGYTF
14 | few | TRBJ2-7 | . | TRBV27 | TGTGCCAGCAGTCAATTCAGTCAATCCTACGAGCAGTACTTC | CASSQFSQSYEQYF
13 | . | TRBJ2-7 | TRBD1 | TRBV5-1 | TGCGCCAGCAGCCAGGACAGGGCGTGGGAGCAGTACTTC | CASSQDRAWEQYF
17 | . | TRBJ1-1 | TRBD1 | TRBV7-2 | TGTGCCAGCAGCTTAAGACAGGGAGGGTTTGTGTACACTGAAGCTTTCTTT | CASSLRQGGFVYTEAFF
14 | . | TRBJ1-5 | . | TRBV12-3/TRBV12-4 | TGTGCCAGCCGCCTTGGGGGAGGGTCTCAGCCCCAGCATTTT | CASRLGGGSQPQHF
14 | once | TRBJ2-7 | . | TRBV29-1 | TGCAGCGTTGAGGCGGGACAAGGGTATTACGAGCAGTACTTC | CSVEAGQGYYEQYF
12 | . | TRBJ2-7 | . | TRBV15 | TGTGCCACCAGCAGAGCTTCCTACGAGCAGTACTTC | CATSRASYEQYF
17 | few | TRBJ1-5 | . | TRBV7-9 | TGCGCCAGCAGCTTATACGTAGGCAGCGGCGAAGACCAGCCCCAGCATTTT | CASSLYVGSGEDQPQHF
14 | . | TRBJ1-2 | TRBD1 | TRBV12-3/TRBV12-4 | TGTGCCAGCACCCCTGGGACAGGGAACTATGGCTACACCTTC | CASTPGTGNYGYTF
16 | few | TRBJ1-5 | . | TRBV6-6 | TGTGCCAGCAGTTACTCTCAGCCTAACAGCAATCAGCCCCAGCATTTT | CASSYSQPNSNQPQHF
13 | . | TRBJ1-5 | . | TRBV29-1 | TGCAGCGTCCAAGCAGCGAGCAATCAGCCCCAGCATTTT | CSVQAASNQPQHF
16 | few | TRBJ1-1 | . | TRBV5-1 | TGCGCCAGCAGCTCTCCCAACGGGACGGCGAACACTGAAGCTTTCTTT | CASSSPNGTANTEAFF
14 | . | TRBJ1-5 | TRBD1 | TRBV7-9 | TGTGCCAGCAGCGGTCAGACAGGGGATCAGCCCCAGCATTTT | CASSGQTGDQPQHF
17 | few | TRBJ1-5 | . | TRBV20-1 | TGCAGTGCCATCCGGGACGGATCTTTACGTAGCAATCAGCCCCAGCATTTT | CSAIRDGSLRSNQPQHF
14 | few | TRBJ1-2 | . | TRBV12-3/TRBV12-4 | TGTGCCAGCACCTTAGGTGGGGTAAACTATGGCTACACCTTC | CASTLGGVNYGYTF
14 | . | TRBJ2-7 | TRBD1 | TRBV27 | TGTGCCAGCAGTTACCGGGACAGATTCTACGAGCAGTACTTC | CASSYRDRFYEQYF
13 | few | TRBJ1-2 | . | TRBV2 | TGTGCCAGCAGTGAATATGGGGGGTATGGCTACACCTTC | CASSEYGGYGYTF
12 | . | TRBJ1-2 | . | TRBV27 | TGTGCCAGCACCCGTAGAGACTATGGCTACACCTTC | CASTRRDYGYTF
17 | . | TRBJ1-5 | TRBD1 | TRBV20-1 | TGCAGTGCTAGAGCGACAGGGGCCCTTTATAGCAATCAGCCCCAGCATTTT | CSARATGALYSNQPQHF
15 | . | TRBJ2-7 | . | TRBV13 | TGTGCCAGCAGTCTCTGGAGGCCGAGGGCAGGCGAGCAGTACTTC | CASSLWRPRAGEQYF
14 | . | TRBJ2-7 | . | TRBV5-1 | TGCGCCAGCAGCTTCCCAGGGGAATCTCACGAGCAGTACTTC | CASSFPGESHEQYF
11 | many | TRBJ1-1 | . | TRBV5-1 | TGCGCCAGCAGATCAGAGGTAGAAGCTTTCTTT | CASRSEVEAFF
14 | . | TRBJ2-7 | . | TRBV27 | TGTGCCAGCAGTCGAACTAGCAGCAGGTACGAGCAGTACTTC | CASSRTSSRYEQYF
14 | . | TRBJ2-1 | TRBD2 | TRBV27 | TGTGCCAGCAGTTCGGGGGGGCCGGGGAATGAGCAGTTCTTC | CASSSGGPGNEQFF
13 | few | TRBJ1-1 | . | TRBV6-5 | TGTGCCAGCAGAGAGGGGATCTACACTGAAGCTTTCTTT | CASREGIYTEAFF
18 | few | TRBJ2-7 | TRBD2 | TRBV7-2 | TGTGCCAGCAGCTTAGCGTCTACTAGCGGGGGCCTAGGTACGCAGCAGTACTTC | CASSLASTSGGLGTQQYF
15 | . | TRBJ2-7 | . | TRBV5-1 | TGCGCCAGCAGCACCTCCGGGGGCAGACCCTACGAGCAGTACTTC | CASSTSGGRPYEQYF
12 | few | TRBJ2-3 | . | TRBV5-1 | TGCGCCAGCAGCTCGAGGGGGAATACGCAGTATTTT | CASSSRGNTQYF